One sample yielded the 18 T cell receptor beta chains listed below, sequenced in a study of STAT5B mutations in CD4+ large granular lymphocyte leukemia. Sequencing was performed with immunoSEQ multiplex PCR; in TCRdb, only in-frame clones are kept and a portion is missing. In the table there are 30,000 to 40,000 clones, 87% of which are singletons. The sample consisted of CD4+ T cells from blood buffy coats. These receptors were collected from a human donor in good health.

The chain joins TRBV29-1 to TRBJ1-5; D may be TRBD1 (5 bases). V lost 5 bases, J lost 1 base, and 6 bases lay in between. Germline values: CDR1 SQVTM, CDR2 ANQGSEA. This CDR3 comprises 12 residues. This CDR3 is CSVQGSNQPQHF. The DNA for the CDR3 is TGCAGCGTTCAGGGAAGCAATCAGCCCCAGCATTTT. Complete variable domain (other parts from reference TRBV29-1 and TRBJ1-5): SAVISQKPSRDICQRGTSLTIQCQVDSQVTMMFWYRQQPGQSLTLIATANQGSEATYESGFVIDKFPISRPNLTFSTLTVSNMSPEDSSIYLCSVQGSNQPQHFGDGTRLSIL.

V gene TRBV27 combines with J gene TRBJ2-4; D is uncertain. The CDR3 covers 14 residues. The V end lost 5 bases, the J end lost 3 bases, and 11 bases lay between the germline ends. CDR1 and CDR2 (germline): MNHEY, SMNVEV (reference sequence). The CDR3 sequence is CASSTTPRKNIQYF. The CDR3 DNA reads as TGTGCCAGCAGTACAACCCCGCGCAAAAACATTCAGTACTTC.

To note about this clone: Other DNA sequences in this specimen translate into the identical CDR3. The chain has TRBV29-1 and TRBJ1-2, with 10 bases identical to TRBD1. CDR3 length: 13 amino acids. Unmatched junction bases numbered 5, after V lost 2 bases and J lost 8 bases. From germline, CDR1 is SQVTM and CDR2 ANQGSEA. The CDR3 here is CSVERDRGRGYTF. DNA for the CDR3: TGCAGCGTTGAAAGGGACAGGGGTCGAGGCTACACCTTC.

This rearrangement joins TRBV28 to TRBJ1-2, with TRBD1 as a possible D gene (5 bases). CDR1 and CDR2 (germline): MDHEN, SYDVKM. The V and J ends lost 3 bases and 1 base respectively, with 9 bases between them. The CDR3 length is 14 residues. CDR3 residues: CASSLWGDNYGYTF. In nucleotides, the CDR3 is TGTGCCAGCAGTTTGTGGGGGGATAACTATGGCTACACCTTC.

This clone was counted only a few times. The rearrangement links TRBV7-8 to TRBJ1-3, with D perhaps matching TRBD1 (5 bases). Trimming stripped 2 bases from V and 4 bases from J, with 12 bases between. The CDR3 is 15 amino acids. Germline lookup yields CDR1 SGHVS and CDR2 FQNEAQ. The CDR3 DNA sequence: TGTGCCAGCAGCTTAAATTCAGACAGAGGAAACACCATATATTTT. Protein sequence: CASSLNSDRGNTIYF.

This chain uses TRBV6-5 with TRBJ1-1; weak D call: TRBD1 (5 bases). Trimming pared 0 bases from V and 4 bases from J, leaving 9 bases between. Germline CDR1 and CDR2: MNHEY and SVGAGI. This CDR3 is built from 14 residues. The CDR3 DNA reads as TGTGCCAGCAGTTACTCGATTCAGGGCACTGAAGCTTTCTTT. This encodes CASSYSIQGTEAFF.

The chain has TRBV6-4 and TRBJ2-3; 7 bases fit TRBD2. J lost 6 bases, V lost 4 bases, and 1 base had no gene match. The CDR3 sequence is 12 residues long. CDR1 MRHNA and CDR2 SNTAGT come from the germline V gene. CDR3 sequence (DNA): TGTGCCAGCAGTGCTAGCGGCGATACGCAGTATTTT. Translating gives CASSASGDTQYF.

This clone turned up a few times. The rearrangement links TRBV4-3 to TRBJ1-2; D call uncertain. CDR3 length equals 15 residues. V was trimmed by 1 base and J by 7 bases, leaving 16 bases between them. CDR1 and CDR2 from the germline V gene are LGHNA and YSLEER. CDR3 sequence: CASSQGLRALGGYTF. In DNA form, the CDR3 reads TGCGCCAGCAGCCAAGGACTTCGAGCTTTAGGTGGCTACACCTTC.

The V call is TRBV6-1, the J call TRBJ2-5; D is perhaps TRBD2 (6 bases). TRBJ2-7 explains the end of the DNA better; the J call may be wrong. This CDR3 is built from 15 residues. Germline V gives CDR1 MNHNS, CDR2 SASEGT. CDR3 nucleotides: TGTGCCAGCAGTCGGGGGACCGGTAGCTCCTACGAGCAGTACTTC. It specifies CASSRGTGSSYEQYF.

The genes are TRBV4-1 and TRBJ2-1, with 11 bases matching TRBD2. V lost 4 bases, J lost 6 bases, and 8 bases stayed unmatched. Germline V lookup: CDR1 MGHRA, CDR2 YSYEKL. The CDR3 sequence is 16 residues long. This CDR3 reads CASSLAGGPRRNEQFF. DNA of the CDR3: TGCGCCAGCAGCCTAGCGGGAGGGCCTCGCCGCAATGAGCAGTTCTTC.

The sample holds one count of this clone. The rearrangement uses TRBV7-7 and TRBJ2-2; 7 nucleotides agree with TRBD1. This CDR3 contains 14 residues. V shed 6 bases and J 5 bases; nucleotides not matched to a gene: 6. CDR1 SSHAT and CDR2 FNYEAQ come from the germline V gene (reference sequence). Here the CDR3 DNA reads TGTGCCAGCAGTGACAGGGTGAAAACCGGGGAGCTGTTTTTT. It translates to CASSDRVKTGELFF. Full variable domain (remainder filled in from reference TRBV7-7 and TRBJ2-2): GAGVSQSPRYKVTKRGQDVTLRCDPISSHATLYWYQQALGQGPEFLTYFNYEAQPDKSGLPSDRFSAERPEGSISTLTIQRTEQRDSAMYRCASSDRVKTGELFFGEGSRLTVL.

The genes are TRBV6-4 and TRBJ2-2; TRBD2 matches at 7 bases. The junction had 8 bases not matched to a gene; V was cut back by 8 bases and J by 2 bases. The CDR3 is 15 amino acids. From germline, CDR1 is MRHNA and CDR2 SNTAGT. CDR3 protein: CASPWGRGNTGELFF. The CDR3 coding sequence is TGTGCCAGCCCCTGGGGGAGGGGCAACACCGGGGAGCTGTTTTTT.

CDR3 in amino acids: CASSYKPTGATREQYF. The DNA of the CDR3 is TGTGCCAGCAGTTACAAACCGACAGGGGCCACGAGGGAGCAGTACTTC. The chain couples TRBV6-5 to TRBJ2-7, with TRBD1 identical over 8 bases. This CDR3 has 16 residues. Trimming at V came to 2 bases and at J to 7 bases, leaving 13 bases not matched to a gene. Germline V gives CDR1 MNHEY, CDR2 SVGAGI.

The chain couples TRBV9 to TRBJ1-1; D unresolved. Germline CDR1 and CDR2: SGDLS and YYNGEE. The ends were cut back, 4 bases at V and 4 bases at J, with 11 bases in the middle. The CDR3 extends over 13 amino acids. The CDR3: CASSYETGTEAFF. CDR3 in DNA: TGTGCCAGCAGCTATGAAACGGGCACTGAAGCTTTCTTT.

CDR3 region: CATGTYTYNEQFF. The CDR3 region has the DNA TGTGCCACCGGGACTTACACCTACAATGAGCAGTTCTTC. The V call is TRBV10-3, the J call TRBJ2-1, with D perhaps matching TRBD2 (6 bases). V was trimmed by 10 bases and J by 2 bases, leaving 12 bases between them. The germline gives CDR1 ENHRY, CDR2 SYGVKD. The CDR3 totals 13 residues.

V usage is TRBV4-1 and J usage is TRBJ1-1; D is unclear. The CDR3 is made up of 12 amino acids. Germline V gene sequence: CDR1 MGHRA, CDR2 YSYEKL. V was cut by 2 bases and J by 5 bases, with 6 bases left in between. CDR3 region: CASSQLGTEAFF. The DNA of the CDR3 is TGCGCCAGCAGCCAATTGGGGACTGAAGCTTTCTTT.

The J gene is TRBJ2-7, the V gene TRBV5-8, with D tentatively TRBD2 (5 bases). This CDR3 comprises 14 residues. Trimming pared 1 base from V and 3 bases from J, leaving 11 bases between. Per germline, CDR1 SGHTS and CDR2 YDEGEE. DNA of the CDR3: TGTGCCAGCAGCTTGTTCAACCGGGGCTACGAGCAGTACTTC. This sequence encodes CASSLFNRGYEQYF.

This chain links TRBV4-3 with TRBJ2-1; 8 bases line up with TRBD2. Germline CDR1 reads LGHNA; CDR2 reads YSLEER. CDR3 length: 15 residues. With V trimmed by 0 bases and J by 7 bases, 5 bases remained unmatched. The CDR3 loop is CASSQDSGGRNEQFF. CDR3 nucleotides: TGCGCCAGCAGCCAAGATTCGGGGGGGAGGAATGAGCAGTTCTTC.